This T cell receptor beta chain stems from a study of blood T cells in healthy people across ages. Study context: Template switching recovered approximately one barcoded beta molecule for every two T cells.

Next came a second PCR, run for about 7 to 12 cycles, which used a sample-barcoded 5' primer along with a J-beta primer mix. Via MiXCR, TCRdb re-called the 5' RACE reads, giving one row per CDR3 protein. The sample lists 450,000 to 650,000 distinct CDR3 sequences; 24% were seen once. Regarding this clonotype: Its antigen remains unknown.

Whole-study results and caveats: Versus aged donors, long-lived donors had higher diversity and more naive CD4+ cells.

Germline V gene sequence: CDR1 SGHRS, CDR2 YFSETQ. This CDR3 spans 15 amino acids. The V end was cut by 0 bases, the J end by 3 bases, with 13 bases between. This sample was shared with a second study, whose subject was T cells of mothers and their children. That work contributes: Sample barcodes plus 2-4 random nucleotides came from the M1S primer.

This clonotype was sampled from a boy aged 5-17 years in good health. Sequencing was carried out using blood. The J gene is TRBJ2-7, the V gene TRBV5-1; D gene uncertain. This CDR3 reads CASSLENTPVYEQYF. DNA of the CDR3: TGCGCCAGCAGCTTGGAGAACACCCCGGTCTACGAGCAGTACTTC.